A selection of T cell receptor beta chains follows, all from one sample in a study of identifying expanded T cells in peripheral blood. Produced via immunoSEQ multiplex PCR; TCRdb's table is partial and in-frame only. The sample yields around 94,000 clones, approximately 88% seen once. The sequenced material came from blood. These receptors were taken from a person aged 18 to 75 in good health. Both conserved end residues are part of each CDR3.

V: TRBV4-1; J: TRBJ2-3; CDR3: CASSRNPTPPDTQYF
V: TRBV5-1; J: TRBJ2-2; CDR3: CASSLEGSTMNTGELFF
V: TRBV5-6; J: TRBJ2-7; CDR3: CASSSRTGFDEQYF
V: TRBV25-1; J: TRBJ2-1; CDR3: CASRRTGDWNNEQFF
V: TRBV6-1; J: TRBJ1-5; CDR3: CASSGSGARQPQHF
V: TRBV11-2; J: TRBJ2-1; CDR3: CASNALKDRGIYNEQFF
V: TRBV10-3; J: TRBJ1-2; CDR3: CAISDLRGGGYTF
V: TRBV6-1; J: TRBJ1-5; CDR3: CASSSGPWWPQHF
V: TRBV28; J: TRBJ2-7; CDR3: CASSLFLAPGEQYF
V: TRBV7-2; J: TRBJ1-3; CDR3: CASSLGGVSGNTIYF
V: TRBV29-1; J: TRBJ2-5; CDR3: CSVYGSLQETQYF
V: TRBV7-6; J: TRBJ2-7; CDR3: CASSLNTPFGDEQYF
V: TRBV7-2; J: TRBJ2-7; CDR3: CASSSPQGRDEQYF
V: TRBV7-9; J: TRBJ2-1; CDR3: CASSLSAGLNEQFF
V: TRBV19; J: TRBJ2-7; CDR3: CASSISPSEQYF
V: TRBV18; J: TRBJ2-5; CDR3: CASSPLRTGRETQYF
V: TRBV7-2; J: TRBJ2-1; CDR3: CASSGGLEQFF
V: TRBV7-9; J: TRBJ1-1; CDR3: CASSLAGDRGTEAFF
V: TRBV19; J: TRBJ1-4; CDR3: CASSITDRANEKLFF
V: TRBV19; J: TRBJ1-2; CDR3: CASSISGLYGYTF
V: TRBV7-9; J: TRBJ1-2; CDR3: CASSLGLSNYGYTF
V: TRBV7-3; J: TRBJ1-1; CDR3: CASSPGGTVMNTEAFF